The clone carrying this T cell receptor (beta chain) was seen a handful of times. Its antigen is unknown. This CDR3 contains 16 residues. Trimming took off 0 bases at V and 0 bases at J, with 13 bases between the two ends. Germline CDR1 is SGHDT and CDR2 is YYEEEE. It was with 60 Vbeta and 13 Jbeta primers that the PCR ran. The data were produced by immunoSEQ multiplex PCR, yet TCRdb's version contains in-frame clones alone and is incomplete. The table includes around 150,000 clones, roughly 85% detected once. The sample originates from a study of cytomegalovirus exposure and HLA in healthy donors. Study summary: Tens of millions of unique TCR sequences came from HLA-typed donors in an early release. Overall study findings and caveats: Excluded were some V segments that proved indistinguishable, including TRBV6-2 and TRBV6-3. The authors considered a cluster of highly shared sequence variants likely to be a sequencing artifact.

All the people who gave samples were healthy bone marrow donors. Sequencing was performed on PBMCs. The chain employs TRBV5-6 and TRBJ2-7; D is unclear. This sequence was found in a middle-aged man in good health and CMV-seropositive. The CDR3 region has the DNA TGTGCCAGCAGCTTGGAAGAGGCCTCCAGCTCCTACGAGCAGTACTTC. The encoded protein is CASSLEEASSSYEQYF. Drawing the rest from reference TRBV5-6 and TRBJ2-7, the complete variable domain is DAGVTQSPTHLIKTRGQQVTLRCSPKSGHDTVSWYQQALGQGPQFIFQYYEEEERQRGNFPDRFSGHQFPNYSSELNVNALLLGDSALYLCASSLEEASSSYEQYFGPGTRLTVT.